The rows below give T cell receptor beta chains drawn from one sample of a study of control samples from healthy donors and cancer patients. The data were produced by immunoSEQ multiplex PCR, yet TCRdb's version contains in-frame clones alone and is incomplete. In the table there are about 140,000 clones, roughly 92% of which are singletons. Source material: blood. Source of these receptors: a man younger than 45 in good health. CDR3s include the opening cysteine and the closing phenylalanine or tryptophan. A D gene is named only where the DNA matches it firmly. Only part of the rows carry a size: once, few, many, or a class if the clone is expanded.

once	TRBD2	TRBV18	TRBJ2-2	CASSPRPSGRSDTGELFF	TGTGCCAGCTCACCACGTCCTAGCGGGAGGAGCGACACCGGGGAGCTGTTTTTT
-	-	TRBV4-2	TRBJ2-2	CASSQADIGGRAGELFF	TGTGCCAGCAGCCAAGCTGATATAGGGGGAAGGGCCGGGGAGCTGTTTTTT
-	-	TRBV15	TRBJ1-3	CATSRDPGPGNTIYF	TGTGCCACCAGCAGAGACCCCGGACCTGGAAACACCATATATTTT
-	TRBD1	TRBV28	TRBJ1-3	CASSKGTGAGNTIYF	TGTGCCAGCAGTAAAGGGACAGGAGCAGGAAACACCATATATTTT
-	-	TRBV7-3	TRBJ1-6	CASSLKAGSNSPLHF	TGTGCCAGCAGCTTAAAAGCGGGAAGTAATTCACCCCTCCACTTT
few	-	TRBV6-4	TRBJ2-2	CASSETGEAGELFF	TGTGCCAGCAGTGAAACAGGGGAGGCCGGGGAGCTGTTTTTT
-	-	TRBV5-6	TRBJ2-3	CASSLTSLDTQYF	TGTGCCAGCAGCTTGACCAGTTTGGATACGCAGTATTTT
-	-	TRBV15	TRBJ1-3	CATSNLLKRTIYF	TGTGCCACCAGCAACCTTCTGAAGAGGACCATATATTTT
-	-	TRBV7-3	TRBJ2-1	CASSPAPSSYNEQFF	TGTGCCAGCAGCCCTGCCCCCAGCTCCTACAATGAGCAGTTCTTC
few	-	TRBV6-2/TRBV6-3	TRBJ2-5	CASSDREAETQYF	TGTGCCAGCAGTGACAGGGAGGCGGAGACCCAGTACTTC
-	-	TRBV28	TRBJ2-1	CASSLRVAYNEQFF	TGTGCCAGCAGTTTACGGGTTGCCTACAATGAGCAGTTCTTC
-	-	TRBV5-6	TRBJ2-2	CASSLGGAGELFF	TGTGCCAGCAGTTTAGGGGGGGCCGGGGAGCTGTTTTTT
-	TRBD2	TRBV28	TRBJ2-3	CASRPHSGRASNTDTQYF	TGTGCCAGCAGACCACATAGCGGGAGGGCTTCTAATACAGATACGCAGTATTTT
-	-	TRBV27	TRBJ2-7	CASSWGFGYEQYF	TGTGCCAGCAGTTGGGGGTTTGGGTACGAGCAGTACTTC
-	TRBD1	TRBV27	TRBJ2-5	CASSSTGTGEETQYF	TGTGCCAGCAGTTCGACCGGGACAGGAGAAGAGACCCAGTACTTC
-	TRBD2	TRBV2	TRBJ2-1	CASSRLAGTNNEQFF	TGTGCCAGCAGCCGACTAGCGGGGACTAATAATGAGCAGTTCTTC
-	-	TRBV7-3	TRBJ2-2	CASSVNGYRPSGELFF	TGTGCCAGCAGTGTAAACGGGTACAGGCCAAGCGGGGAGCTGTTTTTT
-	-	TRBV2	TRBJ2-3	CASKTRGPSTDTQYF	TGTGCCAGCAAAACAAGAGGACCCAGCACAGATACGCAGTATTTT
-	TRBD1	TRBV3-1/TRBV3-2	TRBJ2-5	CASSQPGTGRETQYF	TGTGCCAGCAGCCAACCCGGGACAGGGCGAGAGACCCAGTACTTC
-	-	TRBV7-9	TRBJ1-3	CASSLARDGTIHSGNTIYF	TGTGCCAGCAGCCTTGCCCGGGACGGAACTATTCACTCTGGAAACACCATATATTTT
-	-	TRBV28	TRBJ2-2	CASKGIPGTGELFF	TGTGCCAGCAAAGGGATACCGGGCACCGGGGAGCTGTTTTTT
-	-	TRBV28	TRBJ1-5	CASSPIGGVSNQPQHF	TGTGCCAGCAGTCCGATTGGGGGTGTTAGCAATCAGCCCCAGCATTTT
-	-	TRBV28	TRBJ1-5	CASSLRHQPQHF	TGTGCCAGCAGTTTACGACATCAGCCCCAGCATTTT